The 7 T cell receptor beta chains presented below share a single source sample, sequenced in a study of blood T cell repertoires in COVID-19. Data came from immunoSEQ multiplex PCR; TCRdb stores just in-frame clones and leaves some out. This table has roughly 70,000 clones, 65% to 85% appearing once. The sample taken for sequencing was peripheral blood. All receptors come from a human donor in a cohort sampled during active COVID-19.

The gene calls are TRBV9 and TRBJ2-3, with 7 bases that match TRBD1. The CDR3 spans 15 residues. Germline CDR1 and CDR2: SGDLS and YYNGEE. V was pared by 4 bases and J by 4 bases, with 9 bases of the junction left unmatched. The CDR3 loop reads CASSLISGQADTQYF. The CDR3 coding sequence is TGTGCCAGCAGCCTTATTTCCGGACAGGCAGATACGCAGTATTTT.

J is TRBJ2-7 and V is TRBV6-1, with TRBD1 matching over 10 bases. CDR3 length: 16 amino acids. CDR1 is MNHNS and CDR2 is SASEGT in the germline V gene. Germline trimming cut 4 bases from V and 4 bases from J; bases unmatched to any gene: 10. CDR3 sequence reads: CASSGGLGQGSYEQYF. The DNA for the CDR3 is TGTGCCAGCAGTGGAGGCCTGGGACAGGGGTCTTACGAGCAGTACTTC.

The V gene is TRBV5-1, the J gene TRBJ2-7; 10 bases fit TRBD1. The ends lost 3 bases at V and 2 bases at J; junction bases unmatched: 2. CDR1 is SGHRS and CDR2 is YFSETQ in the germline V gene. This CDR3 spans 14 amino acids. CDR3 coding DNA: TGCGCCAGCAGCTCAGGGACAGGGGCCTACGAGCAGTACTTC. Amino acids: CASSSGTGAYEQYF.

This chain connects TRBV9 to TRBJ2-3; D is perhaps TRBD2 (6 bases). The CDR3 totals 12 residues. Trimming removed 3 bases from V and 6 bases from J, with 8 bases in between. The germline V gene has CDR1 SGDLS and CDR2 YYNGEE. In DNA form, the CDR3 reads TGTGCCAGCAGCGGACTAGTGGATACGCAGTATTTT. Its protein product is CASSGLVDTQYF.

The V call is TRBV9, the J call TRBJ2-7; TRBD1 matches 8 bases. This CDR3 is 13 amino acids long. V trimming: 3 bases; J trimming: 5 bases; junction bases outside the gene matches: 4. Germline assignment: CDR1 SGDLS and CDR2 YYNGEE. CDR3 protein: CASSAQGAHEQYF. CDR3 DNA: TGTGCCAGCAGCGCCCAGGGGGCCCACGAGCAGTACTTC.

The chain joins TRBV10-3 to TRBJ1-1, with TRBD1 matching over 9 bases. The CDR3 totals 15 residues. Trimming removed 8 bases from V and 3 bases from J; junction bases left unmatched: 10. The germline V gene has CDR1 ENHRY and CDR2 SYGVKD. The CDR3 loop is CAIRPGQGVDTEAFF. The CDR3, as DNA: TGTGCCATCCGACCGGGACAGGGAGTCGACACTGAAGCTTTCTTT.

The rearrangement links TRBV28 to TRBJ1-6; 10 positions agree with TRBD1. J lost 8 bases, V lost 8 bases, and 9 bases had no gene match. This CDR3 has 15 residues. CDR1 and CDR2 from the germline V gene are MDHEN and SYDVKM. This CDR3 reads CASFSGTGAYSPLHF. DNA of the CDR3: TGTGCCAGCTTTTCGGGGACAGGGGCATATTCACCCCTCCACTTT.